Detailed here is one TCR beta chain. Its antigen remains unidentified. These data belong to a study of T cells in localized non-small cell lung cancer. Here immunoSEQ multiplex PCR was the method, and the copy in TCRdb shows in-frame clones only, minus some. The data contain 70,000 or so clones, approximately 88% of them singletons. Overall study findings and caveats: The greatest T cell clonality was found in uninvolved adjacent lung (higher than in tumor).

This CDR3 contains 18 residues. V is TRBV21-1 and J is TRBJ1-2; the D segment call TRBD1 is taken from the table without a DNA check. TRBV21-1 is given as a pseudogene. This material consisted of peripheral blood, taken before any cancer treatment. This sequence was found in a female donor of 60 years or more with stage I lung adenocarcinoma. The CDR3 spells CASSAQDSARDPNYGYTF. The CDR3 nucleotides are TGTGCCAGCAGCGCCCAGGACAGCGCAAGAGATCCTAACTATGGCTACACCTTC.